Below are 9 T cell receptor beta chains sequenced from a single sample in a study of CD8 T cells in ankylosing spondylitis. TCRdb ran MiXCR on the 5' RACE reads and lists one entry per CDR3 protein. The sample consists of 230,000 or so distinct CDR3 sequences, 20% to 30% of them appearing once. Sequenced material: blood, either unsorted or a sorted T cell fraction (not recorded which). The receptor source for this set is a male donor with ankylosing spondylitis or in good health (not recorded which).

A few counts support this clonotype. The chain combines TRBV27 with TRBJ2-1; D is unclear. This CDR3 has 15 residues. Per germline, CDR1 MNHEY and CDR2 SMNVEV (reference sequence). Between the trimmed V and J ends, which lost 1 base and 1 base, there was a span of 8 bases. CDR3 nucleotide sequence: TGTGCCAGCAGTTTATTTGGCTTTTCCTACAATGAGCAGTTCTTC. It specifies CASSLFGFSYNEQFF.

The chain has TRBV20-1 and TRBJ2-7; TRBD1 agrees at 8 bases. The CDR3 extends over 14 amino acids. Germline assignment: CDR1 DFQATT and CDR2 SNEGSKA (reference sequence). V was clipped by 6 bases and J by 4 bases; unmatched bases: 11. CDR3 DNA sequence: TGCAGTGCGGAAAGACAGGGGCAGAATTACGAGCAGTACTTC. The encoded protein is CSAERQGQNYEQYF.

The rearrangement links TRBV15 to TRBJ2-3, with a possible D match to TRBD1 (7 bases). The CDR3 is 14 amino acids. V lost 4 bases and J 4 bases, leaving 12 bases between the germline ends. The germline CDR1 and CDR2 sequences are LNHNV and YYDKDF (reference sequence). CDR3 sequence: CATSIRRGPDTQYF. In DNA, the CDR3 is TGTGCCACCAGCATCCGGAGGGGGCCAGATACGCAGTATTTT. Combining the CDR3 with reference TRBV15 and TRBJ2-3 gives the whole variable domain DAMVIQNPRYQVTQFGKPVTLSCSQTLNHNVMYWYQQKSSQAPKLLFHYYDKDFNNEADTPDNFQSRRPNTSFCFLDIRSPGLGDTAMYLCATSIRRGPDTQYFGPGTRLTVL.

This clonotype appeared many times. J is TRBJ2-3 and V is TRBV12-3 or TRBV12-4; D not certain. V shed 8 bases and J shed 5 bases, with 8 bases lying between them. The CDR3 is 11 residues long. The CDR3 DNA sequence: TGTGCCAGCGGTGATGGAGATACGCAGTATTTT. Translation gives CASGDGDTQYF.

The chain uses TRBV20-1 and TRBJ2-1, with TRBD2 identical over 7 bases. The V gene's germline CDR1 is DFQATT and CDR2 SNEGSKA (reference sequence). Trimming took 2 bases from V and 1 from J; bases not matched to a gene: 11. CDR3 length: 17 residues. CDR3 residues: CSARSLGGGGSYNEQFF. The CDR3 bases are TGCAGTGCTAGATCCCTGGGGGGGGGTGGATCCTACAATGAGCAGTTCTTC.

This clonotype has ten or more counts. The chain joins TRBV12-3 or TRBV12-4 to TRBJ1-2; maybe TRBD1 (6 bases). The CDR3 is 16 residues long. The V end lost 5 bases, the J end lost 9 bases, and 25 bases lay between the germline ends. CDR3 loop: CASSPMFWGRQESYTF. DNA of the CDR3: TGTGCCAGCAGTCCTATGTTCTGGGGGCGACAGGAGAGCTACACCTTC.

The V gene is TRBV12-3 or TRBV12-4, the J gene TRBJ2-2, with TRBD1 as a possible D gene (5 bases). This CDR3 has 17 residues. The germline V and J ends were trimmed by 1 base and 0 bases, with 12 bases remaining between them. The CDR3 here is CASSLEWGRANTGELFF. The DNA for the CDR3 is TGTGCCAGCAGTTTAGAGTGGGGCAGGGCGAACACCGGGGAGCTGTTTTTT.

J is TRBJ2-3 and V is TRBV11-2, with 8 bases matching TRBD1. Per the germline V gene, CDR1 is SGHAT and CDR2 is FQNNGV. This CDR3 spans 16 amino acids. V dropped 5 bases and J dropped 4; count of bases not matched to a gene: 11. The CDR3 DNA reads as TGTGCCAGCAGCGAGTTAAGGGCAGGGGGCGCAGATACGCAGTATTTT. Protein: CASSELRAGGADTQYF.

The rearrangement uses TRBV20-1 and TRBJ2-6; D call uncertain. Germline-derived CDR1 and CDR2 are DFQATT and SNEGSKA (reference sequence). This CDR3 has 17 amino acids. V lost 6 bases and J 0 bases, leaving 18 bases between the germline ends. CDR3 region: CSAQDIRSGSGANVLTF. In nucleotides, the CDR3 is TGCAGTGCCCAGGATATCCGGAGTGGCTCTGGGGCCAACGTCCTGACTTTC.